This paragraph reports one T cell receptor beta chain. The CDR3 contains 16 residues. The V gene's germline CDR1 is SGHTA and CDR2 FQGNSA. Unmatched junction bases numbered 6, after V lost 3 bases and J lost 2 bases. The input for sorted-subset replicate PCRs was 200 to 250 ng DNA, 25,000 to 35,000 T cell genomes. Using immunoSEQ multiplex PCR, the repertoire was profiled, and TCRdb retains in-frame clones only, with some absent. The repertoire consists of 850,000 to 1,100,000 clones, with 60% to 80% occurring once and the leading ten covering roughly 0.82%. These data originate in a study of shared clonotypes between healthy human individuals.

This TCR was sampled from a man aged 18 to 29 in good health. Some clones in this sample may be carry-over from other donors' samples. What was sequenced was memory CD4+ T cells from PBMCs. Subset defined: CD45RA-negative fraction. The chain couples TRBV7-2 to TRBJ2-5, with 10 bases matching TRBD2. CDR3 sequence (DNA): TGTGCCAGCAGCTTGGCTAGCGGGAGAGGACAAGAGACCCAGTACTTC. It encodes CASSLASGRGQETQYF.